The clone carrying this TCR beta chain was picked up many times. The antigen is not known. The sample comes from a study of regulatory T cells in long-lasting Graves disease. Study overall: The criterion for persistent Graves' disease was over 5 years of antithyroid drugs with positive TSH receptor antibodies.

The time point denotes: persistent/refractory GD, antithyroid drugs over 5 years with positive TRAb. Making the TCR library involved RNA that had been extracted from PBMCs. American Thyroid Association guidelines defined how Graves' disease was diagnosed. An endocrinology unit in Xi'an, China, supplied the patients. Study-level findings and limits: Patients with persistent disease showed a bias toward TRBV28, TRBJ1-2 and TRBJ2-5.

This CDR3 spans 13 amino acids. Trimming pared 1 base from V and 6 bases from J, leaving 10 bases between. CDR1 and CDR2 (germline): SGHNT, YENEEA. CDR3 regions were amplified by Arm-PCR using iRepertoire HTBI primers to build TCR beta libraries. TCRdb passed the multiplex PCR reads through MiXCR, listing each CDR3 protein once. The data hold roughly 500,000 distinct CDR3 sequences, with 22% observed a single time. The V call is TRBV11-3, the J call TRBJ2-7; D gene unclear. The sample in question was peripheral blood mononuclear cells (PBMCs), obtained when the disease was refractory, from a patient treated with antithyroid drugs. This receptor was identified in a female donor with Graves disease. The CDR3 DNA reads TGTGCCAGCAGCTTAGTGGCTCCCCTCGAGCAGTACTTC. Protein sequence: CASSLVAPLEQYF.